The 23 T cell receptor beta chains given below trace back to one sample, sequenced in a study of control samples from healthy donors and cancer patients. Data came from immunoSEQ multiplex PCR; TCRdb stores just in-frame clones and leaves some out. The table has 15,000 to 20,000 clones, under 90% seen once. The specimen was PBMCs. These receptors all stem from a woman between 70 and 85 years old with lung cancer.

The chain recombines TRBV27 with TRBJ2-1; D gene ambiguous. Germline V gives CDR1 MNHEY, CDR2 SMNVEV (reference sequence). This CDR3 comprises 15 residues. V was shortened by 0 bases and J by 4 bases, with 10 bases between the two germline ends. The DNA for the CDR3 is TGTGCCAGCAGTTTATCGATAGTAGAATACAATGAGCAGTTCTTC. Amino acid sequence: CASSLSIVEYNEQFF.

V usage is TRBV2 and J usage is TRBJ2-7; TRBD1 matches 10 bases. Germline trimming cut 6 bases from V and 1 base from J; bases unmatched to any gene: 9. Germline CDR1 and CDR2: SNHLY and FYNNEI. This CDR3 contains 16 residues. The CDR3 DNA sequence: TGTGCCAGCAGGGACACAACGGGACAGGGGTCCTACGAGCAGTACTTC. It codes for CASRDTTGQGSYEQYF.

This chain uses TRBV6-2 or TRBV6-3 with TRBJ1-5; D unclear. V was clipped by 2 bases and J by 3 bases, with 8 bases between them. CDR1 and CDR2 (germline): MNHEY, SVGEGT. The length of the CDR3 is 14 residues. CDR3 DNA sequence: TGTGCCAGCAGTTACGCGTCCTTCAATCAGCCCCAGCATTTT. Translating gives CASSYASFNQPQHF.

The rearrangement uses TRBV2 and TRBJ2-1; D is unclear. This CDR3 contains 11 residues. The germline V gene encodes CDR1 SNHLY and CDR2 FYNNEI. The ends were cut back, 8 bases at V and 4 bases at J, with 6 bases in the middle. CDR3: CASGLYNEQFF. DNA for the CDR3: TGTGCCAGCGGCTTGTACAATGAGCAGTTCTTC.

The genes are TRBV5-1 and TRBJ2-1; unclear D gene. This CDR3 is built from 16 residues. Trimming pared 0 bases from V and 5 bases from J, leaving 15 bases between. The germline V gene has CDR1 SGHRS and CDR2 YFSETQ. In DNA, the CDR3 is TGCGCCAGCAGCTTGGGTCCAGGTCCCGCCGACAATGAGCAGTTCTTC. Amino acid sequence: CASSLGPGPADNEQFF.

The chain uses TRBV27 and TRBJ2-7, with 9 bases aligning to TRBD1. J gave up 2 bases and V 2 bases, and 22 bases lay outside the gene matches. The CDR3 is 21 amino acids. Germline V gene data show CDR1 as MNHEY and CDR2 as SMNVEV (reference sequence). The CDR3 spells CASSLRGTGQGFSPYAYEQYF. The CDR3 DNA sequence: TGTGCCAGCAGTTTAAGGGGGACGGGACAGGGATTTTCCCCCTACGCCTACGAGCAGTACTTC.

The J gene is TRBJ1-6, the V gene TRBV9, with D perhaps TRBD1 (5 bases). V lost 0 bases to trimming and J lost 10 bases, with 14 bases between them. Germline lookup yields CDR1 SGDLS and CDR2 YYNGEE. This CDR3 is built from 15 residues. This chain's CDR3 is CASSVGPGPGSPLHF. For the CDR3, the DNA is TGTGCCAGCAGCGTAGGCCCAGGGCCGGGCTCACCCCTCCACTTT.

This clone was seen more than once but under ten times. The chain carries TRBV4-3 and TRBJ2-3; D might be TRBD1 (6 bases). The CDR3 is 17 amino acids. V was shortened by 0 bases and J by 1 base, with 14 bases between the two germline ends. Per germline, CDR1 LGHNA and CDR2 YSLEER. The CDR3 DNA follows: TGCGCCAGCAGCCAAGAACCTCAGGGGAGTGGCACAGATACGCAGTATTTT. As protein: CASSQEPQGSGTDTQYF.

The DNA for the CDR3 is TGTGCCAGCAGCTTGGAGGGGTTGAGGGTTAAGAGGTCCTACGAGCAGTACTTC. Residues: CASSLEGLRVKRSYEQYF. This rearrangement joins TRBV5-6 to TRBJ2-7; either TRBD1 or TRBD2 may fit D (5 bases each). V lost 0 bases and J 1 base, leaving 20 bases between the germline ends. Germline CDR1 and CDR2: SGHDT and YYEEEE. This CDR3 is built from 18 residues.

The chain couples TRBV5-4 to TRBJ2-5; TRBD1 matches at 9 bases. The CDR3 totals 16 residues. The V gene end was trimmed by 2 bases and the J gene end by 2 bases; junction bases not matched to a gene: 7. The V gene's germline CDR1 is SGHNT and CDR2 YYREEE (reference sequence). This chain's CDR3 is CASSFGSGQGQETQYF. The CDR3 DNA is TGTGCCAGCAGCTTTGGGTCCGGACAGGGGCAAGAGACCCAGTACTTC. Based on the CDR3 plus reference TRBV5-4 and TRBJ2-5, the full variable domain is ETGVTQSPTHLIKTRGQQVTLRCSSQSGHNTVSWYQQALGQGPQFIFQYYREEENGRGNFPPRFSGLQFPNYSSELNVNALELDDSALYLCASSFGSGQGQETQYFGPGTRLLVL.

This chain links TRBV5-6 with TRBJ2-3; D might be TRBD1 or TRBD2, each matching 5 bases. CDR1 is SGHDT and CDR2 is YYEEEE in the germline V gene. V was trimmed by 4 bases and J by 0 bases, leaving 12 bases between them. CDR3 size: 15 residues. In DNA, the CDR3 is TGTGCCAGCAGCCAACTCCGGGACAGCACAGATACGCAGTATTTT. Translating gives CASSQLRDSTDTQYF.

V is TRBV7-8 and J is TRBJ2-2, with 8 positions matching TRBD2. Germline loops: CDR1 SGHVS, CDR2 FQNEAQ. The length of the CDR3 is 16 residues. The V and J ends lost 5 bases and 4 bases, in that order; junction bases with no gene match: 9. CDR3 bases: TGTGCCAGCAGCCCCCAGGGACTAGTGCCCACCGGGGAGCTGTTTTTT. Its protein product is CASSPQGLVPTGELFF.

This chain links TRBV7-9 with TRBJ2-7, with TRBD2 matching 16 bases. Trimming removed 5 bases from V and 5 bases from J; junction bases left unmatched: 6. Germline CDR1 SEHNR, CDR2 FQNEAQ (reference sequence). The CDR3 totals 16 residues. DNA for the CDR3: TGTGCCAGCAGCCGGGGACTAGCGGGAGGGCCTCACGAGCAGTACTTC. Encoded protein: CASSRGLAGGPHEQYF.

This clone occurred a few times. This chain joins TRBV7-2 and TRBJ2-4; no firm D call. The germline V and J ends were trimmed by 8 bases and 0 bases, with 11 bases remaining between them. The CDR3 is made up of 14 amino acids. CDR1 is SGHTA, CDR2 FQGNSA, per germline. CDR3 DNA sequence: TGTGCCAGCGCCGAGGCGGTAGCCAAAAACATTCAGTACTTC. Its translation is CASAEAVAKNIQYF.

The V and J genes are TRBV6-5 and TRBJ1-2; TRBD1 is a possible D gene (6 bases). Germline V gene lookup returns CDR1 MNHEY and CDR2 SVGAGI. This CDR3 comprises 15 residues. V was clipped by 7 bases and J by 0 bases, with 15 bases between them. CDR3 in amino acids: CASNSRDTPNYGYTF. The CDR3 bases are TGTGCCAGCAATAGCCGGGACACCCCTAACTATGGCTACACCTTC.

The chain has TRBV28 and TRBJ2-3; D is possibly TRBD1 or TRBD2 (6 bases each). From germline, CDR1 is MDHEN and CDR2 SYDVKM. With 4 bases removed from V and 4 bases from J, the gap between germline ends came to 18 bases. This CDR3 region has 16 residues. CDR3 nucleotides: TGTGCCAGCAGTTCGGGCTCTTCGGGGGCGGCAGATACGCAGTATTTT. Amino acid sequence: CASSSGSSGAADTQYF.

The genes are TRBV29-1 and TRBJ1-2; 7 bases are shared with TRBD1. V lost 7 bases and J lost 1; bases outside the gene matches: 9. Germline V gene sequence: CDR1 SQVTM, CDR2 ANQGSEA. The CDR3 sequence is 14 residues long. CDR3 sequence: CSAREGQSNYGYTF. For the CDR3, the DNA is TGCAGCGCTCGGGAGGGACAGAGTAACTATGGCTACACCTTC.

The rearrangement uses TRBV27 and TRBJ2-7; D remains ambiguous. Germline V gene sequence: CDR1 MNHEY, CDR2 SMNVEV (reference sequence). Trimming shortened V by 5 bases and J by 2 bases, and 13 bases separated the two germline ends. The CDR3 spans 14 residues. CDR3 in amino acids: CASSPQTLTYEQYF. The CDR3 coding sequence is TGTGCCAGCAGTCCCCAGACACTCACCTACGAGCAGTACTTC.

The chain is built from TRBV7-9 and TRBJ2-7; unclear D gene. Germline CDR1 and CDR2: SEHNR and FQNEAQ (reference sequence). Deletions cut 1 base from V and 0 bases from J, with 7 bases between. CDR3 length equals 14 residues. Written as DNA, the CDR3 is TGTGCCAGCAGCTTAGTGTCCGGCTCCTACGAGCAGTACTTC. Translating it yields CASSLVSGSYEQYF.

The chain carries TRBV6-5 and TRBJ2-1; TRBD2 agrees at 8 bases. J was trimmed by 1 base and V by 2 bases; bases with no gene match: 4. Looked up from germline, CDR1 is MNHEY and CDR2 is SVGAGI. The CDR3 totals 16 residues. CDR3 DNA sequence: TGTGCCAGCAGTTACGTCCGGGGGGGTTCCTACAATGAGCAGTTCTTC. This codes for CASSYVRGGSYNEQFF.

This chain uses TRBV19 with TRBJ2-3, with unresolved D. Trimming left V 7 bases short and J 2 bases short, with 19 bases between. Germline lookup yields CDR1 LNHDA and CDR2 SQIVND (reference sequence). The CDR3 totals 16 residues. The CDR3 spells CASTPQGQKFTDTQYF. CDR3 coding DNA: TGTGCCAGTACCCCCCAAGGGCAGAAATTCACAGATACGCAGTATTTT.

As DNA, the CDR3 is TGTGCCAGCAGTCGGAGTCCTGGGAACAATGAGCAGTTCTTC. This codes for CASSRSPGNNEQFF. The chain carries TRBV27 and TRBJ2-1, with unresolved D. The V end was cut by 5 bases, the J end by 5 bases, with 13 bases between. Germline V gene data show CDR1 as MNHEY and CDR2 as SMNVEV (reference sequence). CDR3 length: 14 amino acids.

This clone was observed a handful of times. The V call is TRBV27, the J call TRBJ2-1; the D is unclear. Trimming shortened V by 7 bases and J by 2 bases, and 9 bases separated the two germline ends. This CDR3 is 13 amino acids long. Germline V gene sequence: CDR1 MNHEY, CDR2 SMNVEV (reference sequence). CDR3 region: CASIGGTYNEQFF. CDR3 in DNA: TGTGCCAGCATAGGCGGTACCTACAATGAGCAGTTCTTC.